This T cell receptor beta chain was identified in a study of STAT5B mutations in CD4+ large granular lymphocyte leukemia. V trimming: 4 bases; J trimming: 3 bases; junction bases outside the gene matches: 7. The CDR3 consists of 16 residues. The germline gives CDR1 MNHEY, CDR2 SVGAGI. Clones were read by immunoSEQ multiplex PCR, and TCRdb kept only the in-frame ones, dropping some. Of more than 25,000 clones listed, roughly three quarters are singletons. The study, taken as a whole, reports: TRBV06-family usage was enriched in top patient clones (8/27) versus controls (2/35). No patients shared main leukemic clonotypes, though less than 30% appeared at low frequency elsewhere.

This clone has just one count. The antigen is unknown. Sequences were obtained from CD4+ T cells from blood buffy coats. This TCR was sampled from a human donor in good health. The chain is built from TRBV6-5 and TRBJ1-5; the match to TRBD1 covers 9 bases. The CDR3 protein is CASSSPGTGTNQPQHF. In DNA form, the CDR3 reads TGTGCCAGCAGTTCCCCCGGGACAGGGACCAATCAGCCCCAGCATTTT.